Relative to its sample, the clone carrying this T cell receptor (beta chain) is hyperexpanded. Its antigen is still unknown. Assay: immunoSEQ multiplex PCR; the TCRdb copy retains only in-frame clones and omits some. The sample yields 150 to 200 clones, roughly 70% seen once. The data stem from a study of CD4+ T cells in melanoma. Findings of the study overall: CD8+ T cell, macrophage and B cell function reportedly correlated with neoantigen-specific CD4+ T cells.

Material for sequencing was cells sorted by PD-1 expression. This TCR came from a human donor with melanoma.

CDR3 residues: CASSSQKNTEAFF. Written as DNA, the CDR3 is TGTGCCAGTAGCTCCCAAAAGAACACTGAAGCTTTCTTT. The V gene is TRBV19, the J gene TRBJ1-1; D is undetermined. This CDR3 has 13 amino acids. With 6 bases removed from V and 1 base from J, the gap between germline ends came to 9 bases. The germline CDR1 and CDR2 sequences are LNHDA and SQIVND (reference sequence).